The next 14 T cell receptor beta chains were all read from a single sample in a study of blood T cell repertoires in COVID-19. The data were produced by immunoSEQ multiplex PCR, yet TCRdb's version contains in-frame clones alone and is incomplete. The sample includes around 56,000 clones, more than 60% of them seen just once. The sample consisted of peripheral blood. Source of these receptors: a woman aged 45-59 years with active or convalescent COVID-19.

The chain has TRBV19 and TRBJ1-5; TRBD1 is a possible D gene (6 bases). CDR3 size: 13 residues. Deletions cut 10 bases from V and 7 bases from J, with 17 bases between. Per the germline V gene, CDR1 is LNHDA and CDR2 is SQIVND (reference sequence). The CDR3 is CAIPRGGEQPQHF. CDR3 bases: TGTGCCATCCCTAGGGGGGGAGAGCAGCCCCAGCATTTT.

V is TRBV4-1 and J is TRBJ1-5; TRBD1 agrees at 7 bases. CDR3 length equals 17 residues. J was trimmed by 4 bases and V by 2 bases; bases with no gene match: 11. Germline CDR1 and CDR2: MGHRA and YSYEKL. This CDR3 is CASSQYARRGENQPQHF. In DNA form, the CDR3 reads TGCGCCAGCAGCCAATACGCTCGCAGGGGGGAAAATCAGCCCCAGCATTTT.

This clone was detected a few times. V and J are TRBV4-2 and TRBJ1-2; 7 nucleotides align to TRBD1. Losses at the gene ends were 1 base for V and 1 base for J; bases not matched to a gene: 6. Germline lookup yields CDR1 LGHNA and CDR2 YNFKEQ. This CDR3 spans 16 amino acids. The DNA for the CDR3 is TGTGCCAGCAGCCAAGCCTCTAGACAGGGTAACTATGGCTACACCTTC. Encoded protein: CASSQASRQGNYGYTF.

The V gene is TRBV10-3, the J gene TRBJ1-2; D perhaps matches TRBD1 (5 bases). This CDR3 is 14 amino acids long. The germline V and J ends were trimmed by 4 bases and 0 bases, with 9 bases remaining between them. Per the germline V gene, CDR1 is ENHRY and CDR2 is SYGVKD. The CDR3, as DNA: TGTGCCATCAGTGCCCGACAGCCTAACTATGGCTACACCTTC. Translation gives CAISARQPNYGYTF.

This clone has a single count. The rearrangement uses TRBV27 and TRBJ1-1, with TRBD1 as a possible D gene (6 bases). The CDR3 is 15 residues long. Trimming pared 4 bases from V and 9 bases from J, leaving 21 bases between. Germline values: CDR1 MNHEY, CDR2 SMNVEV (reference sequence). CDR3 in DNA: TGTGCCAGCAGTTCCCTCGACCGGGACATTAAGAAAGCTTTCTTT. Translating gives CASSSLDRDIKKAFF.

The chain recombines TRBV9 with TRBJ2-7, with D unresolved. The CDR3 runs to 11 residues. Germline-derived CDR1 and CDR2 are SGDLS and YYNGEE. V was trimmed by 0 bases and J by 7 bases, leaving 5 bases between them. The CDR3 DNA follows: TGTGCCAGCAGCGTAGGAGCTGAGCAGTACTTC. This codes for CASSVGAEQYF.

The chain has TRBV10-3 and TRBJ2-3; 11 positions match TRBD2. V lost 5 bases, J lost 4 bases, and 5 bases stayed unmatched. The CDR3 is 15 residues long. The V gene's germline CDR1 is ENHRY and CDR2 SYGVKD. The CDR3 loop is CAISKTSGMADTQYF. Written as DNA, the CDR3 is TGTGCCATCAGTAAGACTAGCGGGATGGCAGATACGCAGTATTTT.

The CDR3, as DNA: TGTGCCTGGGGACCCGGCACAGATACGCAGTATTTT. Its translation: CAWGPGTDTQYF. J is TRBJ2-3 and V is TRBV30; the D is unclear. Germline loops: CDR1 GTSNPN, CDR2 SVGIG (reference sequence). The CDR3 loop spans 12 amino acids. V lost 5 bases to trimming and J lost 1 base, with 7 bases between them.

Here the CDR3 DNA reads TGTGCCACCAGTGATCCGGGACTAGCGGGAGCGGGCGGGGAGCTGTTTTTT. It encodes CATSDPGLAGAGGELFF. The chain combines TRBV24-1 with TRBJ2-2; TRBD2 aligns across 14 bases. The junction had 6 bases not matched to a gene; V was cut back by 3 bases and J by 7 bases. The CDR3 runs to 17 residues. The germline V gene has CDR1 KGHDR and CDR2 SFDVKD.

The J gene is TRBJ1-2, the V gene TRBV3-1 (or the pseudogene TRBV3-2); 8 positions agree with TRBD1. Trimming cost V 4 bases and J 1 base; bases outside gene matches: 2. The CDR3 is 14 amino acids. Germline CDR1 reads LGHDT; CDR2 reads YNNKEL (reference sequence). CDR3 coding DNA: TGTGCCAGCAGCCGGACAGGGAGTAACTATGGCTACACCTTC. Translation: CASSRTGSNYGYTF.

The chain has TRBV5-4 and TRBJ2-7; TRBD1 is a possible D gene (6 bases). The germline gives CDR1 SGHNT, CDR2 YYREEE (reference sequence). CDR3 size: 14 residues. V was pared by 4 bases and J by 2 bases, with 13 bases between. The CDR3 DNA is TGTGCCAGCAGCCGGACAGTTAGACCCTACGAGCAGTACTTC. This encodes CASSRTVRPYEQYF.

The CDR3 loop is CASTLLGGQGYEQYF. The CDR3 nucleotides are TGTGCCAGCACCCTCTTAGGGGGACAGGGTTACGAGCAGTACTTC. The rearrangement links TRBV2 to TRBJ2-7, with TRBD1 matching 9 bases. V shed 7 bases, J shed 4 bases, and the junction held 11 bases outside the gene matches. The germline gives CDR1 SNHLY, CDR2 FYNNEI. The CDR3 has 15 amino acids. The full variable domain, with the rest looked up from reference TRBV2 and TRBJ2-7, is EPEVTQTPSHQVTQMGQEVILRCVPISNHLYFYWYRQILGQKVEFLVSFYNNEISEKSEIFDDQFSVERPDGSNFTLKIRSTKLEDSAMYFCASTLLGGQGYEQYFGPGTRLTVT.

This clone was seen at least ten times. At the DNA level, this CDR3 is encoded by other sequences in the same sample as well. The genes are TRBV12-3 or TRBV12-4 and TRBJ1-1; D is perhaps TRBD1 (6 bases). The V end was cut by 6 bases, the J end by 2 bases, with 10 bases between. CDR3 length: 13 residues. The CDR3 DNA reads TGTGCCAGCAGCCTACAGGGTAACACTGAAGCTTTCTTT. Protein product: CASSLQGNTEAFF.

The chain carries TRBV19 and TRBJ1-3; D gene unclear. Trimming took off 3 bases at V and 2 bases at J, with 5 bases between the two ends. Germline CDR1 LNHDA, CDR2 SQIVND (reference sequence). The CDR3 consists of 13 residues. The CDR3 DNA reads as TGTGCCAGTAGTATTAACACTGGAAACACCATATATTTT. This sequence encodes CASSINTGNTIYF. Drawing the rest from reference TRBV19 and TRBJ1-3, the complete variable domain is DGGITQSPKYLFRKEGQNVTLSCEQNLNHDAMYWYRQDPGQGLRLIYYSQIVNDFQKGDIAEGYSVSREKKESFPLTVTSAQKNPTAFYLCASSINTGNTIYFGEGSWLTVV.